This TCR beta chain was identified in a study of cytomegalovirus exposure and HLA in healthy donors. Overall study results and limits: In a later analysis, common viral pathogens appeared linked to several of the most significant clusters. No immune exposure information besides CMV serostatus was available. When analyzed later, a missense DCLRE1C variant was found to be linked to TCR beta V- and J-gene trimming. The likely explanation for a cluster of highly shared sequence variants was sequencing artifact.

The ends lost 8 bases at V and 5 bases at J; junction bases unmatched: 9. This CDR3 contains 13 residues. CDR1 and CDR2 (germline): SQVTM, ANQGSEA. PCR was performed using 60 Vbeta and 13 Jbeta primers. Using immunoSEQ multiplex PCR, the repertoire was profiled, and TCRdb retains in-frame clones only, with some absent. The table lists 250,000 to 350,000 clones, approximately 90% of them singletons. As to this clone: What it binds is unknown.

The rearrangement joins TRBV29-1 to TRBJ2-3; TRBD1 agrees at 8 bases. The clonotype was recovered from a woman aged 18 to 35 in good health and CMV-seronegative. The sample was PBMCs. The CDR3 protein is CSSPGQGLDTQYF. The CDR3 bases are TGCAGCTCCCCCGGACAGGGACTAGATACGCAGTATTTT.